This T cell receptor (beta chain) stems from a study of blood T cells in healthy people across ages. Study conclusions and caveats: Roughly linear age-related decline in beta diversity appeared, significant by age 40.

Using a J-beta primer mix together with a sample-barcoded 5' primer, a second PCR was run for roughly 7 to 12 cycles. TCRdb re-called the 5' RACE reads with MiXCR, one entry per CDR3 protein. The sample lists approximately 780,000 distinct CDR3 sequences; about a quarter were seen once. This clonotype was observed a handful of times. The antigen is undetermined. From germline, CDR1 is MNHEY and CDR2 SMNVEV (reference sequence). The CDR3 consists of 14 residues. This sample also appeared in a second study, on T cells of mothers and their children. That paper adds: According to the study, all extracted RNA entered cDNA synthesis at around 1.5 ug per 15 ul.

The receptor was derived from a boy aged 5-17 years in good health. Sequencing input: blood. The rearrangement uses TRBV27 and TRBJ2-5, with 7 bases that match TRBD2. Judging by the DNA end, TRBJ2-7 fits better; the J call may be wrong. CDR3 nucleotide sequence: TGTGCCAGCAGTTTCGGGAGGCTAAACTACGAGCAGTACTTC. Residues: CASSFGRLNYEQYF.